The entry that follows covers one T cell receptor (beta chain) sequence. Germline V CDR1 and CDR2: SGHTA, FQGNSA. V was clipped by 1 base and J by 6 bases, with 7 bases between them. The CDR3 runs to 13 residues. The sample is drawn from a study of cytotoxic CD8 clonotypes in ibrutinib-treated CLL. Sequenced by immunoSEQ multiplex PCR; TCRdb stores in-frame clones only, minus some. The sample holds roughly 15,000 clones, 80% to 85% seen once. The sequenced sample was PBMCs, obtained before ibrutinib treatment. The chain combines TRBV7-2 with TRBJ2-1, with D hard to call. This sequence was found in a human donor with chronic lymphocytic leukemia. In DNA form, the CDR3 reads TGTGCCAGCAGCTTAGAGTCTAGCAATGAGCAGTTCTTC. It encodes CASSLESSNEQFF.